Given below is one TCR beta chain in context. Antigen unknown. Trimming pared 3 bases from V and 5 bases from J, leaving 29 bases between. The CDR3 is made up of 20 amino acids. Germline V gene data show CDR1 as LGHNA and CDR2 as YNFKEQ. The table came from immunoSEQ multiplex PCR; TCRdb's copy has only in-frame clones and leaves some out. The sample lists over 100,000 clones; roughly 90% were seen once. The donors belonged to the approximately 130-subject validation cohort, separate from the roughly 650-subject first cohort. This sample was included in a study of cytomegalovirus exposure and HLA in healthy donors. Whole-study findings and limits: The finding came from a later analysis; first-cohort TCR clusters tended to co-occur in the roughly 110 validation repertoires.

This receptor was taken from a woman aged 18-30 years in good health and CMV-seropositive. The sequenced sample was PBMCs. The gene calls are TRBV4-2 and TRBJ2-1; a weak D match, TRBD1 (6 bases). CDR3 coding DNA: TGTGCCAGCAGCCAGGAAACTGGAAGGTTGCAGAGAGGACAGAACAATGAGCAGTTCTTC. It translates to CASSQETGRLQRGQNNEQFF.